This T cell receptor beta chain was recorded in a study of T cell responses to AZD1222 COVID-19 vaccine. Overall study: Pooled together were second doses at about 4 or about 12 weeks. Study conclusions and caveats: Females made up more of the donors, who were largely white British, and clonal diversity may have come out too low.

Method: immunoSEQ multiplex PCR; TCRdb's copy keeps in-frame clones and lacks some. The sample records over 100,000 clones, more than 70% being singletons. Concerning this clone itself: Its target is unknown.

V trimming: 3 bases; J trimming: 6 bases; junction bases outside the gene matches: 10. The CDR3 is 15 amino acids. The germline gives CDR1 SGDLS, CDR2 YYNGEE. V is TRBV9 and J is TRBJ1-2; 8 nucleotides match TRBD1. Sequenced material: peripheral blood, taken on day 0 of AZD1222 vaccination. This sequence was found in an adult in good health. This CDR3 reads CASSALGGTGDGYTF. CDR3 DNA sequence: TGTGCCAGCAGCGCCCTAGGGGGGACAGGAGATGGCTACACCTTC.